This T cell receptor beta chain is from a study of blood T cell repertoires in COVID-19. Study as a whole: The United States, Italy and Spain provided the acute and convalescent COVID-19 samples. The analysed material was cDNA or gDNA that came from T cells, B-cell-depleted T cells, or PBMCs.

Original processing methods: Amplification of reference gene primers was used by the study to estimate nucleated cell counts. The table came from immunoSEQ multiplex PCR; TCRdb's copy has only in-frame clones and leaves some out. V, J and clone size reflect that table, while D and trimming were determined from the DNA. The table includes more than 300,000 clones, more than 70% detected once. One Seattle source followed patients from active infection through their disease course. The clonotype comes from a woman aged 25 to 39 with COVID-19, enrolled during active disease. The specimen sequenced was peripheral blood.

The CDR3 DNA reads TGTGCCAGCAGCTTGGGAGGGACCTTAGCGGTTGTCAACAATGAGCAGTTCTTC. Its translation: CASSLGGTLAVVNNEQFF. The chain joins TRBV7-9 to TRBJ2-1, with TRBD2 identical over 7 bases. There are 18 residues in the CDR3. Germline assignment: CDR1 SEHNR and CDR2 FQNEAQ (reference sequence). V was clipped by 3 bases and J by 5 bases; unmatched bases: 16.